This T cell receptor beta chain is drawn from a study of blood T cell repertoires in COVID-19. Study-level information: The United States, Italy and Spain were the sources of the acute and convalescent COVID-19 samples. The analysed material was cDNA or gDNA that came from T cells, B-cell-depleted T cells, or PBMCs.

Per the study methods: Amplified reference gene primers provided the basis for estimating nucleated cell counts. TCRdb's copy holds only in-frame clones and misses some; the assay was immunoSEQ multiplex PCR. D and trimming were read from the DNA, whereas the V and J calls and clone size are those reported in that table. The sample yields under 200,000 clones, over 60% seen once. Germline CDR1 reads MNHEY; CDR2 reads SVGAGI. Trimming cost V 3 bases and J 3 bases; bases outside gene matches: 11. This CDR3 contains 16 residues. The J gene is TRBJ2-7, the V gene TRBV6-5; TRBD1 matches at 7 bases. The specimen was peripheral blood. The receptor's source is a man aged 55 to 70 with acute or convalescent COVID-19. The CDR3, as DNA: TGTGCCAGCAGTTATATGGGGACAGCTAGCCTCTACGAGCAGTACTTC. It encodes CASSYMGTASLYEQYF.